This T cell receptor (beta chain) stems from a study of OX40 agonist ivuxolimab in advanced cancers. CDR1 is SGHTA and CDR2 is FQGNSA in the germline V gene. The CDR3 is 16 amino acids. Trimming shortened V by 5 bases and J by 0 bases, and 14 bases separated the two germline ends. Clones were sequenced by immunoSEQ multiplex PCR, and TCRdb holds only the in-frame ones, with some missing. The data show 40,000 to 60,000 clones, with around 89% seen just once and roughly 11% held by the top ten. Findings and limits, study-wide: At doses 0.1 to 3.0 mg/kg, CD4+ and CD8+ clones expanded.

With regard to this clone: Antigen: not known.

The specimen was CD4+ or CD8+ T cells sorted from blood, collected in a trial of the OX40 agonist ivuxolimab. The receptor was derived from an adult with an advanced solid tumor such as melanoma, head and neck, liver or kidney cancer. The V gene is TRBV7-2, the J gene TRBJ1-3, with D perhaps matching TRBD1 (5 bases). As DNA, the CDR3 is TGTGCCAGCAGCCTTATGGGGCCGAACTCTGGAAACACCATATATTTT. Translated, it gives CASSLMGPNSGNTIYF.